This entry lists 10 T cell receptor beta chains sequenced from one sample in a study of T-cell reconstitution after alpha-beta-depleted transplantation in children. It was with unique molecular identifiers that the TCRbeta library was prepared. MiXCR, applied by TCRdb to the PCR reads, yields one record per CDR3 protein. The repertoire holds hundreds of thousands of distinct CDR3 sequences, with around 13% as singletons. This sample comprised PBMCs, mostly from graft donor cells, obtained 360 days after TCRalphabeta/CD19-depleted stem cell transplant. These receptors all stem from a male patient under 18 who had a stem cell transplant for acute myeloid leukemia, so the T cells may come from the graft donor.

V is TRBV28 and J is TRBJ1-3; D is uncertain. The germline V gene has CDR1 MDHEN and CDR2 SYDVKM. V lost 2 bases and J lost 0, with 14 bases in between. CDR3 length equals 17 residues. CDR3 sequence (DNA): TGTGCCAGCAGTTTAGGGAAGGGTCCTGGCTCTGGAAACACCATATATTTT. Its translation: CASSLGKGPGSGNTIYF.

The V gene is TRBV20-1, the J gene TRBJ2-3; 8 positions agree with TRBD2. CDR1 DFQATT and CDR2 SNEGSKA come from the germline V gene (reference sequence). This CDR3 contains 15 residues. V shed 1 base, J shed 2 bases, and the junction held 5 bases outside the gene matches. In DNA, the CDR3 is TGCAGTGCTAGAGGTGGACTAGCATACACAGATACGCAGTATTTT. It translates to CSARGGLAYTDTQYF.

This clonotype has only a few counts. The chain is built from TRBV29-1 and TRBJ2-7; 8 bases are a match to TRBD2. The CDR3 spans 13 residues. The germline CDR1 and CDR2 sequences are SQVTM and ANQGSEA. V was pared by 7 bases and J by 5 bases, with 10 bases of the junction left unmatched. CDR3 region: CSAIRGGHHEQYF. CDR3 in DNA: TGCAGCGCTATTCGGGGGGGGCACCACGAGCAGTACTTC.

This clonotype was picked up many times. This chain uses TRBV7-8 with TRBJ2-1; TRBD1 agrees at 8 bases. Germline V CDR1 and CDR2: SGHVS, FQNEAQ. V lost 1 base, J lost 6 bases, and 11 bases stayed unmatched. There are 17 residues in the CDR3. CDR3 protein: CASSLGGFRGRGNEQFF. The CDR3 nucleotides are TGTGCCAGCAGCTTAGGTGGTTTCAGGGGGCGAGGCAATGAGCAGTTCTTC.

CDR3 in amino acids: CASSFLRTDYGYTF. The CDR3, as DNA: TGTGCCAGCAGCTTCCTGAGGACAGACTATGGCTACACCTTC. The rearrangement uses TRBV11-2 and TRBJ1-2, with D possibly TRBD1 on 6 matching bases. Trimming removed 3 bases from V and 3 bases from J, with 11 bases in between. CDR1 and CDR2 from the germline V gene are SGHAT and FQNNGV. The CDR3 contains 14 residues.

This clonotype came up a few times. J is TRBJ2-3 and V is TRBV27; TRBD2 matches at 8 bases. J lost 5 bases, V lost 5 bases, and 12 bases had no gene match. Germline-derived CDR1 and CDR2 are MNHEY and SMNVEV (reference sequence). The CDR3 spans 16 residues. CDR3 sequence: CASSENGGRWVDTQYF. CDR3 in DNA: TGTGCCAGCAGTGAGAACGGCGGGAGGTGGGTAGATACGCAGTATTTT.

V usage is TRBV3-1 and J usage is TRBJ2-1; TRBD2 might be the D (6 bases). This CDR3 region has 16 residues. Trimming took off 1 base at V and 6 bases at J, with 16 bases between the two ends. The germline CDR1 and CDR2 sequences are LGHDT and YNNKEL (reference sequence). The CDR3, as DNA: TGTGCCAGCAGCCAAGTAGGGTCGGGAGTTGGCAATGAGCAGTTCTTC. Its translation: CASSQVGSGVGNEQFF.

The chain links TRBV7-2 to TRBJ2-1; D remains ambiguous. From germline, CDR1 is SGHTA and CDR2 FQGNSA. V was clipped by 3 bases and J by 10 bases, with 13 bases between them. CDR3 length: 13 amino acids. This chain's CDR3 is CASSFPWSAEQFF. For the CDR3, the DNA is TGTGCCAGCAGCTTCCCGTGGTCTGCGGAGCAGTTCTTC.

The table lists this clonotype with a few counts. V usage is TRBV12-3 or TRBV12-4 and J usage is TRBJ2-2; the D gene is possibly TRBD2 (6 bases). The CDR3 length is 18 residues. The V and J ends lost 7 bases and 0 bases respectively, with 21 bases between them. CDR3 DNA: TGTGCCAGCATCGAATCTTGGGGGGTTTTCGCGAACACCGGGGAGCTGTTTTTT. Translation gives CASIESWGVFANTGELFF.

The table lists this clonotype with a few counts. The V and J genes are TRBV6-6 and TRBJ2-7; unclear D gene. Germline V gives CDR1 MNHNY, CDR2 SVGAGI (reference sequence). CDR3 length: 13 residues. Trimming removed 6 bases from V and 1 base from J, with 10 bases in between. CDR3 bases: TGTGCCAGCAGGTCGGGTCCTTCCTACGAGCAGTACTTC. Its protein is CASRSGPSYEQYF.